This is a list of T cell receptor beta chains from one sample in a study of blood T cell repertoires in COVID-19. The method was immunoSEQ multiplex PCR; TCRdb's version includes in-frame clones alone and lacks a portion of them. The profile covers tens of thousands of clones, with roughly 86% appearing a single time and about 4.1% taken by the ten largest. Sequenced sample: peripheral blood. These receptors all come from a man older than 75 with active COVID-19. The conserved cysteine and the conserved F or W are not part of the CDR3 here. Clone size is stated in some rows and not others, as once, few, many or a class when expanded.

j_call v_call clone_size cdr3_aa
TRBJ1-1 TRBV5-1 NA ASSSTGWNTEAF
TRBJ2-1 TRBV18 NA ASSPGLAGINEQF
TRBJ1-6 TRBV6-1 NA ASSEYGYNSPLH
TRBJ2-7 TRBV28 few ASSGGIGLAGISYEQY
TRBJ2-5 TRBV9 NA ASSVGLAGGETQY
TRBJ2-1 TRBV6-4 NA ASSESFSGTSYNEQF
TRBJ2-2 TRBV18 NA ASSLNSAGELF
TRBJ2-7 TRBV28 once ASTPDSYEQY
TRBJ2-7 TRBV5-1 NA ASSLVQGNDEQY
TRBJ2-5 TRBV28 NA ASGGGSAQETQY
TRBJ2-3 TRBV11-3 NA ASSRGSGRAGTQY
TRBJ2-7 TRBV7-2 NA ASSFSRPSGRVGYEQY
TRBJ1-2 TRBV3-1/TRBV3-2 NA ASSQGGGQGYGYT
TRBJ1-3 TRBV7-2 few ASSPISFSGNTIY
TRBJ1-4 TRBV30 NA AGASPQGSANEKLF
TRBJ2-1 TRBV7-9 NA ASSLVGSGRASRNEQF
TRBJ2-1 TRBV2 NA ASSSSPGVPYNEQF